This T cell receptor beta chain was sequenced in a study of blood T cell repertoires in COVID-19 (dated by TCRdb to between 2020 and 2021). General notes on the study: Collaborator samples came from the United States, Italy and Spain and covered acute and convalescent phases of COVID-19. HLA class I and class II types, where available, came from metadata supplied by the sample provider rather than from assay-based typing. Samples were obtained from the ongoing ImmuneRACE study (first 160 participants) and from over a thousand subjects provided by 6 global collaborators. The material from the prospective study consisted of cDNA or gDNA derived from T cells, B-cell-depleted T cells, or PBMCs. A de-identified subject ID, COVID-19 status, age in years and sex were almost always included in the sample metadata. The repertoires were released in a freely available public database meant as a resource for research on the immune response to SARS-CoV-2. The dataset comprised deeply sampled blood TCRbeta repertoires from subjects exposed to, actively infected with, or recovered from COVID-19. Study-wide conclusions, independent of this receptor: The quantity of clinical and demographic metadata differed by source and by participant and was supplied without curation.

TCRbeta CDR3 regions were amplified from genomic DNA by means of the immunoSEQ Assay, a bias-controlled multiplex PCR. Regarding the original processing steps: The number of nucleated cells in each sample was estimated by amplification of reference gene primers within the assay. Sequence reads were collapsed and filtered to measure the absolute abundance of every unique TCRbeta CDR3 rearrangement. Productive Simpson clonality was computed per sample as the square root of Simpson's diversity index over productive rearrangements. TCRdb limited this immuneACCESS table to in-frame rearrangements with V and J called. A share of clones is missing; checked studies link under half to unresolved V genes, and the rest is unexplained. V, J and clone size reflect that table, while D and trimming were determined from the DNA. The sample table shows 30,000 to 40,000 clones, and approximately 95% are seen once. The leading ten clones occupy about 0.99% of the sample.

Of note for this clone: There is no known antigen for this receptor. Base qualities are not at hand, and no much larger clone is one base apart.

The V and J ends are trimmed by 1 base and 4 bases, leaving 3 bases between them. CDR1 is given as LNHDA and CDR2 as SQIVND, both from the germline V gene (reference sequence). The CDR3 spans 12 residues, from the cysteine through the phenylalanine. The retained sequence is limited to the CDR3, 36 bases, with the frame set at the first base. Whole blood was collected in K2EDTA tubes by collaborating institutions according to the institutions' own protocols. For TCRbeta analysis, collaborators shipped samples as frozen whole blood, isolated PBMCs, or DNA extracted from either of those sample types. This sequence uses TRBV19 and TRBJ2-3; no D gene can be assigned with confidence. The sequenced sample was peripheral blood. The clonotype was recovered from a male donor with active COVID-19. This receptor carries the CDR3 CASSIGPDTQYF. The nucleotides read TGTGCCAGTAGTATAGGGCCAGATACGCAGTATTTT.